Listed here are 21 T cell receptor beta chains from one sample, sequenced in a study of cytomegalovirus exposure and HLA in healthy donors. Primers for the PCR totalled 60 Vbeta and 13 Jbeta. The data were produced by immunoSEQ multiplex PCR, yet TCRdb's version contains in-frame clones alone and is incomplete. The repertoire holds approximately 150,000 clones, roughly 87% seen once, with around 6.1% in the top ten. The sample consisted of PBMCs. Receptors originate from a young man in good health and CMV-seropositive.

V gene TRBV2 combines with J gene TRBJ2-1, with D perhaps matching TRBD1 (6 bases). V was cut by 4 bases and J by 13 bases, with 20 bases left in between. The CDR3 is 14 residues long. CDR1 is SNHLY and CDR2 is FYNNEI in the germline V gene. CDR3 in amino acids: CASSGTLMGAQQFF. As DNA, the CDR3 is TGTGCCAGCAGTGGAACCCTTATGGGGGCACAACAGTTCTTC.

The rearrangement links TRBV29-1 to TRBJ1-1, with D tentatively TRBD1 (6 bases). The CDR3 is 10 amino acids. Trimming shortened V by 4 bases and J by 11 bases, and 11 bases separated the two germline ends. Germline V CDR1 and CDR2: SQVTM, ANQGSEA. CDR3 DNA sequence: TGCAGCGTTGTGGGGGCTTTGGCTTTCTTT. This translates into CSVVGALAFF. The variable domain in full, completed from reference TRBV29-1 and TRBJ1-1, reads SAVISQKPSRDICQRGTSLTIQCQVDSQVTMMFWYRQQPGQSLTLIATANQGSEATYESGFVIDKFPISRPNLTFSTLTVSNMSPEDSSIYLCSVVGALAFFGQGTRLTVV.

This chain connects TRBV11-1 to TRBJ2-1; TRBD2 aligns across 14 bases. This CDR3 region has 17 residues. Germline assignment: CDR1 SGHAT and CDR2 FQDESV (reference sequence). The V and J ends lost 5 bases and 5 bases, in that order; junction bases with no gene match: 8. The CDR3 DNA reads TGTGCCAGCAGCCCCGGGACTAGCGGGAGAGCTGACAATGAGCAGTTCTTC. Translated, it gives CASSPGTSGRADNEQFF.

The rearrangement links TRBV2 to TRBJ2-7, with 8 bases identical to TRBD1. The germline CDR1 and CDR2 sequences are SNHLY and FYNNEI. The CDR3 covers 14 residues. After removal of 6 bases from V and 1 base from J, the junction contained 5 bases not matched to a gene. The chain's CDR3 is CASSGWTGSYEQYF. CDR3 bases: TGTGCCAGCAGCGGCTGGACAGGGTCCTACGAGCAGTACTTC.

This clone was recorded once. The V call is TRBV28, the J call TRBJ2-1, with D possibly TRBD1 on 6 matching bases. The germline gives CDR1 MDHEN, CDR2 SYDVKM. This CDR3 has 14 amino acids. Trimming removed 4 bases at V and 13 bases at J, with 20 bases between. The CDR3 DNA follows: TGTGCCAGCAGTTCTCCGCCTCGGGACACCCTCCAGTTCTTC. Residues: CASSSPPRDTLQFF.

The rearrangement joins TRBV9 to TRBJ2-1; D perhaps matches TRBD1 (5 bases). Germline CDR1 is SGDLS and CDR2 is YYNGEE. V was trimmed by 0 bases and J by 4 bases, leaving 11 bases between them. The CDR3 runs to 15 residues. CDR3 residues: CASSVAAGLYNEQFF. CDR3 DNA sequence: TGTGCCAGCAGCGTAGCCGCAGGGCTGTACAATGAGCAGTTCTTC. Full variable domain (rest looked up from reference TRBV9 and TRBJ2-1): DSGVTQTPKHLITATGQRVTLRCSPRSGDLSVYWYQQSLDQGLQFLIQYYNGEERAKGNILERFSAQQFPDLHSELNLSSLELGDSALYFCASSVAAGLYNEQFFGPGTRLTVL.

The genes are TRBV12-5 and TRBJ1-1; TRBD1 agrees at 8 bases. The CDR3 extends over 13 amino acids. Germline V CDR1 and CDR2: LGHNT, FRNRAP. V was pared by 6 bases and J by 4 bases, with 4 bases of the junction left unmatched. The CDR3 is CASGLTGGTEAFF. The CDR3 region has the DNA TGTGCTAGTGGGCTAACAGGGGGCACTGAAGCTTTCTTT.

V and J are TRBV9 and TRBJ2-3, with 8 bases matching TRBD1. Trimming at V came to 4 bases and at J to 3 bases, leaving 7 bases not matched to a gene. CDR1 is SGDLS, CDR2 YYNGEE, per germline. The CDR3 extends over 15 amino acids. The CDR3 here is CASSPGQGRTDTQYF. The CDR3 nucleotides read TGTGCCAGCAGCCCCGGACAGGGAAGGACAGATACGCAGTATTTT.

The chain joins TRBV19 to TRBJ1-1; a possible D gene is TRBD1 (6 bases). V lost 7 bases, J lost 11 bases, and 20 bases lay in between. The CDR3 consists of 13 residues. Germline V CDR1 and CDR2: LNHDA, SQIVND (reference sequence). CDR3 protein: CASKQGLNIGAFF. The DNA of the CDR3 is TGTGCCAGTAAACAGGGTTTGAACATTGGGGCTTTCTTT.

The J gene is TRBJ2-7, the V gene TRBV4-1; D perhaps matches TRBD2 (6 bases). The CDR3 runs 16 residues. Trimming pared 1 base from V and 2 bases from J, leaving 15 bases between. The V gene's germline CDR1 is MGHRA and CDR2 YSYEKL. CDR3 in DNA: TGCGCCAGCAGCCAAGGCCCAGCGGGCGATCCCTACGAGCAGTACTTC. Translated: CASSQGPAGDPYEQYF.

The chain uses TRBV7-9 and TRBJ2-2; 8 bases are a match to TRBD1. CDR3 length: 15 residues. Losses at the gene ends were 4 bases for V and 3 bases for J; bases not matched to a gene: 4. Germline V gene sequence: CDR1 SEHNR, CDR2 FQNEAQ (reference sequence). The CDR3 is CASSSGQGYTGELFF. CDR3 DNA sequence: TGTGCCAGCAGCTCCGGACAGGGTTACACCGGGGAGCTGTTTTTT.

The chain recombines TRBV5-1 with TRBJ2-7; D may be TRBD1 (5 bases). The V end lost 2 bases, the J end lost 5 bases, and 20 bases lay between the germline ends. Germline CDR1 is SGHRS and CDR2 is YFSETQ. The CDR3 contains 16 residues. This CDR3 is CASSLDVTSDTHEQYF. Here the CDR3 DNA reads TGCGCCAGCAGCTTAGACGTTACTTCGGACACCCACGAGCAGTACTTC.

The CDR3 here is CASSLKLTSGGPDTQYF. The DNA for the CDR3 is TGCGCCAGCAGCTTGAAACTAACTAGCGGGGGGCCAGATACGCAGTATTTT. The rearrangement uses TRBV5-1 and TRBJ2-3, with 12 bases matching TRBD2. The CDR3 totals 17 residues. CDR1 is SGHRS, CDR2 YFSETQ, per germline. The junction had 7 bases not matched to a gene; V was cut back by 1 base and J by 4 bases.

Here the CDR3 reads CASSEGTSFYNEQFF. The CDR3 DNA is TGTGCCAGCAGTGAGGGGACTAGCTTTTACAATGAGCAGTTCTTC. V and J are TRBV25-1 and TRBJ2-1; TRBD2 matches at 9 bases. V lost 3 bases and J lost 4; bases outside the gene matches: 4. Germline CDR1 is MGHDK and CDR2 is SYGVNS. This CDR3 is 15 amino acids long. The variable domain in full, with the rest retrieved from reference TRBV25-1 and TRBJ2-1, is EADIYQTPRYLVIGTGKKITLECSQTMGHDKMYWYQQDPGMELHLIHYSYGVNSTEKGDLSSESTVSRIRTEHFPLTLESARPSHTSQYLCASSEGTSFYNEQFFGPGTRLTVL.

The J gene is TRBJ1-3, the V gene TRBV28; D not certain. The germline V gene has CDR1 MDHEN and CDR2 SYDVKM. The CDR3 is made up of 15 amino acids. V was shortened by 2 bases and J by 0 bases, with 8 bases between the two germline ends. The CDR3 DNA reads as TGTGCCAGCAGTTTACTCGGGATCTCTGGAAACACCATATATTTT. Amino acid sequence: CASSLLGISGNTIYF. The variable domain in full, completed from reference TRBV28 and TRBJ1-3, reads DVKVTQSSRYLVKRTGEKVFLECVQDMDHENMFWYRQDPGLGLRLIYFSYDVKMKEKGDIPEGYSVSREKKERFSLILESASTNQTSMYLCASSLLGISGNTIYFGEGSWLTVV.

This sequence joins TRBV7-6 and TRBJ2-3, with 7 bases fitting TRBD2. V was clipped by 7 bases and J by 1 base; unmatched bases: 8. The CDR3 totals 15 residues. Germline loops: CDR1 SGHVS, CDR2 FNYEAQ. CDR3 protein: CASTTLAARTDTQYF. CDR3 coding DNA: TGTGCCAGCACTACTCTAGCGGCTCGCACAGATACGCAGTATTTT.

The rearrangement uses TRBV18 and TRBJ1-1, with a tentative D call TRBD1 (6 bases). The CDR3 length is 15 residues. V was shortened by 7 bases and J by 0 bases, with 15 bases between the two germline ends. Germline CDR1 and CDR2: KGHSH and LQKENI. CDR3 DNA sequence: TGTGCCAGCTACCTGACAGGAGACATGAACACTGAAGCTTTCTTT. Translating gives CASYLTGDMNTEAFF.

The chain uses TRBV27 and TRBJ2-3, with a possible D match to TRBD2 (5 bases). This CDR3 has 16 amino acids. CDR1 and CDR2 from the germline V gene are MNHEY and SMNVEV (reference sequence). Trimming pared 5 bases from V and 1 base from J, leaving 16 bases between. Here the CDR3 DNA reads TGTGCCAGCAGTCCCCCGGTCCGGCGGGGCACAGATACGCAGTATTTT. Its translation is CASSPPVRRGTDTQYF.

This clone was found once. The V and J genes are TRBV5-1 and TRBJ2-5; no definite D call. V dropped 4 bases and J dropped 2 bases, with 12 bases sitting between them. This CDR3 has 14 amino acids. Germline loops: CDR1 SGHRS, CDR2 YFSETQ. The CDR3 nucleotides are TGCGCCAGCAGCAGTGACTGGATTCAAGAGACCCAGTACTTC. Its protein is CASSSDWIQETQYF.

This sequence joins TRBV5-1 and TRBJ1-1; 7 bases are shared with TRBD1. The CDR3 length is 13 residues. The germline V gene has CDR1 SGHRS and CDR2 YFSETQ. V gave up 4 bases and J gave up 1 base; unmatched junction bases: 1. CDR3 in amino acids: CASSRTGNTEAFF. In DNA form, the CDR3 reads TGCGCCAGCAGCAGGACAGGGAACACTGAAGCTTTCTTT.

The gene calls are TRBV29-1 and TRBJ1-5, with 7 bases fitting TRBD1. This CDR3 has 12 amino acids. Looked up from germline, CDR1 is SQVTM and CDR2 is ANQGSEA. V gave up 7 bases and J gave up 5 bases; unmatched junction bases: 5. The CDR3 DNA is TGCAGCGCTGGACAGGCCTATCAGCCCCAGCATTTT. Translating it yields CSAGQAYQPQHF.